The 26 T cell receptor beta chains given below trace back to one sample, sequenced in a study of blood T cell repertoires in COVID-19. The method was immunoSEQ multiplex PCR; TCRdb's version includes in-frame clones alone and lacks a portion of them. The sample includes some 370,000 clones, 70% to 90% of them seen just once. Sequenced: peripheral blood. The receptors were sampled from a man aged 35-49 years with acute or convalescent COVID-19.

The rearrangement uses TRBV10-1 and TRBJ1-1, with 7 bases matching TRBD1. Trimming removed 8 bases from V and 4 bases from J; junction bases left unmatched: 10. CDR3 size: 14 residues. Germline V gene sequence: CDR1 WNHNN, CDR2 SYGVQD (reference sequence). CDR3 DNA sequence: TGCGCCAGCGTTCGGGAGCAGGGGGGCACTGAAGCTTTCTTT. It encodes CASVREQGGTEAFF.

For the CDR3, the DNA is TGTGCCAGCAGCTCCTGGCCAGGGTCTAACTATGGCTACACCTTC. Translating gives CASSSWPGSNYGYTF. The rearrangement uses TRBV11-2 and TRBJ1-2, with TRBD1 as a possible D gene (5 bases). The V gene's germline CDR1 is SGHAT and CDR2 FQNNGV. The length of the CDR3 is 15 residues. V was pared by 4 bases and J by 0 bases, with 12 bases between.

J is TRBJ2-7 and V is TRBV4-2; TRBD2 matches 12 bases. The CDR3 length is 15 residues. V gave up 0 bases and J gave up 3 bases; unmatched junction bases: 0. The germline gives CDR1 LGHNA, CDR2 YNFKEQ. CDR3 sequence (DNA): TGTGCCAGCAGCCAAGAACTAGCGGGGGGCTACGAGCAGTACTTC. Translated, it gives CASSQELAGGYEQYF.

The chain uses TRBV6-2 or TRBV6-3 and TRBJ2-1; 7 bases match TRBD2. Looked up from germline, CDR1 is MNHEY and CDR2 is SVGEGT. The CDR3 consists of 17 residues. The J segment lost 2 bases and the V segment lost 4 bases, leaving 11 bases of the junction unmatched. The CDR3 loop is CASSSPRWAGAYNEQFF. CDR3 in DNA: TGTGCCAGCAGTTCCCCGCGGTGGGCGGGGGCCTACAATGAGCAGTTCTTC.

This clone was observed once. The genes are TRBV3-1 (or the pseudogene TRBV3-2) and TRBJ2-1; 10 bases align to TRBD2. This CDR3 contains 15 residues. Germline-derived CDR1 and CDR2 are LGHDT and YNNKEL (reference sequence). V lost 2 bases, J lost 4 bases, and 2 bases stayed unmatched. As DNA, the CDR3 is TGTGCCAGCAGCCAAACTAGCGGGGCTTACAATGAGCAGTTCTTC. This sequence encodes CASSQTSGAYNEQFF.

V is TRBV19 and J is TRBJ2-7; D might be TRBD2 (6 bases). The V and J ends lost 1 base and 4 bases respectively, with 11 bases between them. The CDR3 has 14 residues. Germline loops: CDR1 LNHDA, CDR2 SQIVND (reference sequence). The CDR3 loop reads CASSIAGVSYEQYF. Written as DNA, the CDR3 is TGTGCCAGTAGTATAGCGGGAGTGTCTTACGAGCAGTACTTC.

The chain links TRBV18 to TRBJ1-1; possibly TRBD1 for D (5 bases). With 2 bases removed from V and 10 bases from J, the gap between germline ends came to 17 bases. CDR3 length: 14 residues. From germline, CDR1 is KGHSH and CDR2 LQKENI. CDR3 protein: CASSPASTVGGAFF. DNA of the CDR3: TGTGCCAGCTCACCAGCCAGCACGGTCGGGGGAGCTTTCTTT.

The CDR3 DNA follows: TGTGCCAGCAGTCAGGGGATTAACTATGGCTACACCTTC. As protein: CASSQGINYGYTF. The chain couples TRBV12-3 or TRBV12-4 to TRBJ1-2; a possible D gene is TRBD1 (6 bases). Trimming cost V 5 bases and J 1 base, with 8 bases left between them. The CDR3 contains 13 residues.

This clone has a single count. The CDR3 DNA reads as TGTGCCAGCAGGGAACCGGGACAGGTAGCAACTAATGAAAAACTGTTTTTT. This gives the protein CASREPGQVATNEKLFF. The rearrangement links TRBV6-1 to TRBJ1-4; 8 bases are shared with TRBD1. Germline CDR1 reads MNHNS; CDR2 reads SASEGT. J lost 0 bases, V lost 6 bases, and 9 bases had no gene match. The CDR3 spans 17 residues.

Here the CDR3 DNA reads TGTGCCAGCAGCGCTACAGAGAACACTGAAGCTTTCTTT. Encoded protein: CASSATENTEAFF. The rearrangement uses TRBV5-6 and TRBJ1-1; no clear D. CDR1 and CDR2 from the germline V gene are SGHDT and YYEEEE. V was cut by 4 bases and J by 1 base, with 8 bases left in between. This CDR3 has 13 amino acids.

V and J are TRBV19 and TRBJ2-1; 10 bases line up with TRBD2. CDR3 length: 15 amino acids. V trimming: 11 bases; J trimming: 3 bases; junction bases outside the gene matches: 10. From germline, CDR1 is LNHDA and CDR2 SQIVND (reference sequence). CDR3 residues: CASTPGLAVYNEQFF. CDR3 DNA sequence: TGTGCCTCAACACCTGGACTAGCGGTCTACAATGAGCAGTTCTTC.

The count of this clone is one. The genes are TRBV27 and TRBJ1-1, with D perhaps TRBD1 (6 bases). Trimming stripped 8 bases from V and 4 bases from J, with 14 bases between. The CDR3 is 13 amino acids. Germline CDR1 reads MNHEY; CDR2 reads SMNVEV (reference sequence). The CDR3 nucleotides are TGTGCCAGCGGATCAGGGGAGGGCACTGAAGCTTTCTTT. Translated, it gives CASGSGEGTEAFF.

The rearrangement links TRBV21-1 to TRBJ2-2; the DNA was not compared with TRBD2, the D call given in the table. TRBV21-1 is deemed a pseudogene. The CDR3 extends over 19 amino acids. CDR3 nucleotides: TGTGCCAGCAGCAAAGCCCGGCCCGGGACCGGGAGTACAAGCGGGGAGCTGTTTTTT. Amino acids: CASSKARPGTGSTSGELFF.

V and J are TRBV27 and TRBJ2-7, with 9 bases aligning to TRBD1. V was pared by 6 bases and J by 3 bases, with 12 bases of the junction left unmatched. The CDR3 runs to 16 residues. Germline CDR1 and CDR2: MNHEY and SMNVEV (reference sequence). The CDR3 loop reads CASRTLDRGKVYEQYF. Written as DNA, the CDR3 is TGTGCCAGCAGGACCCTCGACAGGGGGAAGGTCTACGAGCAGTACTTC.

The V and J genes are TRBV27 and TRBJ1-5; D is perhaps TRBD1 (6 bases). The CDR3 loop spans 14 amino acids. Germline CDR1 reads MNHEY; CDR2 reads SMNVEV (reference sequence). Trimming shortened V by 5 bases and J by 7 bases, and 15 bases separated the two germline ends. The CDR3 reads CASSHARGRQPQHF. The CDR3 DNA reads as TGTGCCAGCAGTCATGCCAGGGGTAGGCAGCCCCAGCATTTT.

This chain joins TRBV7-6 and TRBJ2-5; D might be TRBD2 (5 bases). The germline CDR1 and CDR2 sequences are SGHVS and FNYEAQ. The V and J ends lost 2 bases and 5 bases respectively, with 15 bases between them. The CDR3 extends over 15 amino acids. CDR3: CASSLFRGYGETQYF. For the CDR3, the DNA is TGTGCCAGCAGCTTATTTCGGGGATATGGGGAGACCCAGTACTTC.

V and J are TRBV27 and TRBJ2-1, with a weak D call TRBD2 (7 bases). CDR1 MNHEY and CDR2 SMNVEV come from the germline V gene (reference sequence). V shed 1 base and J shed 10 bases, with 17 bases lying between them. The CDR3 loop spans 15 amino acids. This CDR3 is CASSLYVPGGPEQFF. The DNA for the CDR3 is TGTGCCAGCAGTTTATACGTCCCGGGGGGCCCCGAGCAGTTCTTC.

The genes are TRBV5-1 and TRBJ1-1; TRBD1 aligns across 7 bases. The CDR3 has 15 residues. The trim removed 0 bases at V and 2 bases at J, leaving 4 bases unmatched. CDR1 is SGHRS and CDR2 is YFSETQ in the germline V gene. The CDR3, as DNA: TGCGCCAGCAGCTTGGTCGGGACAGCAAACACTGAAGCTTTCTTT. It specifies CASSLVGTANTEAFF.

The chain couples TRBV27 to TRBJ1-5; no definite D call. Germline CDR1 is MNHEY and CDR2 is SMNVEV (reference sequence). This CDR3 has 13 amino acids. V lost 5 bases, J lost 1 base, and 6 bases lay in between. This CDR3 reads CASSPSSNQPQHF. The CDR3 coding sequence is TGTGCCAGCAGTCCAAGCAGCAATCAGCCCCAGCATTTT.

The chain is built from TRBV19 and TRBJ2-1; 13 nucleotides line up with TRBD2. After removal of 5 bases from V and 5 bases from J, the junction contained 18 bases not matched to a gene. Germline CDR1 is LNHDA and CDR2 is SQIVND (reference sequence). The CDR3 runs 20 residues. As DNA, the CDR3 is TGTGCCAGTAGTCTCAGGACTAGCGGGAGCGCCATCCACCAGGACAATGAGCAGTTCTTC. This translates into CASSLRTSGSAIHQDNEQFF.

This clone was counted once. The J gene is TRBJ2-5, the V gene TRBV7-3; TRBD2 matches 11 bases. Trimming removed 1 base from V and 5 bases from J; junction bases left unmatched: 6. CDR1 SGHTA and CDR2 FQGTGA come from the germline V gene. The CDR3 has 16 residues. The CDR3 region has the DNA TGTGCCAGCAGCTTAAATAGCGGGGGGGCATCGGAGACCCAGTACTTC. Protein: CASSLNSGGASETQYF.

The V call is TRBV28, the J call TRBJ2-7; 9 bases fit TRBD2. V was pared by 2 bases and J by 3 bases, with 5 bases of the junction left unmatched. Germline-derived CDR1 and CDR2 are MDHEN and SYDVKM. The CDR3 spans 15 residues. The CDR3 sequence: CASSLPLAGRYEQYF. The DNA of the CDR3 is TGTGCCAGCAGTTTACCCCTAGCGGGACGCTACGAGCAGTACTTC.

V gene TRBV11-3 combines with J gene TRBJ1-1; 8 nucleotides align to TRBD1. Germline CDR1 reads SGHNT; CDR2 reads YENEEA. The J segment lost 6 bases and the V segment lost 5 bases, leaving 5 bases of the junction unmatched. The CDR3 extends over 13 amino acids. CDR3 bases: TGTGCCAGCAGCACGGGGACAGGAGCTGAAGCTTTCTTT. Translating it yields CASSTGTGAEAFF.

V is TRBV5-1 and J is TRBJ2-3; D might be TRBD1 (5 bases). Per the germline V gene, CDR1 is SGHRS and CDR2 is YFSETQ. V lost 5 bases and J lost 0, with 10 bases in between. The CDR3 is made up of 14 amino acids. The CDR3 bases are TGCGCCAGCAGTTTTGACAGCAGCACAGATACGCAGTATTTT. Its translation: CASSFDSSTDTQYF.

The chain links TRBV15 to TRBJ2-3, with 12 nucleotides matching TRBD1. Germline-derived CDR1 and CDR2 are LNHNV and YYDKDF (reference sequence). The CDR3 runs to 17 residues. V dropped 5 bases and J dropped 1; count of bases not matched to a gene: 7. This CDR3 reads CATSGTGTGGRTDTQYF. The CDR3 region has the DNA TGTGCCACCAGCGGTACCGGGACAGGGGGCCGCACAGATACGCAGTATTTT.

This chain uses TRBV29-1 with TRBJ2-1, with D perhaps matching TRBD1 (6 bases). This CDR3 comprises 13 residues. The germline V gene has CDR1 SQVTM and CDR2 ANQGSEA. Deletions cut 2 bases from V and 7 bases from J, with 12 bases between. For the CDR3, the DNA is TGCAGCGTTGAATTGGCAGGGGATAATGAGCAGTTCTTC. Protein sequence: CSVELAGDNEQFF.